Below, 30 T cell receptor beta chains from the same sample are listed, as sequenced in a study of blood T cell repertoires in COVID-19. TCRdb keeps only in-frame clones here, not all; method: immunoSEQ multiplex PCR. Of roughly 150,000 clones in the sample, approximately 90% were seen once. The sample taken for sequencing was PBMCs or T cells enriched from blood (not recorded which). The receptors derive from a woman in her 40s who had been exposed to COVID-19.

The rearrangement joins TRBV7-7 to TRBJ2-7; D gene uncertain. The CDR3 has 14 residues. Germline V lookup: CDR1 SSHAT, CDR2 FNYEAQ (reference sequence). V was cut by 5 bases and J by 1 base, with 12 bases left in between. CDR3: CASSPSTQSYEQYF. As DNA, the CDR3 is TGTGCCAGCAGCCCCAGCACACAGTCCTACGAGCAGTACTTC.

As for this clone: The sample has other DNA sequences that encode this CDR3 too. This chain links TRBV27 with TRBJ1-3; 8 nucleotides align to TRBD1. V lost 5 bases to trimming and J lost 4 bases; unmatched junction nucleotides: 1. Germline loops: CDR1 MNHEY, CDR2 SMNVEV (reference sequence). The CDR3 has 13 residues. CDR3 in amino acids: CASSRTGGNTIYF. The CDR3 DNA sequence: TGTGCCAGCAGTCGGACAGGGGGAAACACCATATATTTT.

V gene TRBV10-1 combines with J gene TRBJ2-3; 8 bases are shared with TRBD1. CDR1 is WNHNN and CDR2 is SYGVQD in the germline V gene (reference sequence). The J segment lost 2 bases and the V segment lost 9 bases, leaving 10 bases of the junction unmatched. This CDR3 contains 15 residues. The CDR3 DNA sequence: TGCGCCAGTGGGGGAATACAGGGGGACACAGATACGCAGTATTTT. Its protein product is CASGGIQGDTDTQYF.

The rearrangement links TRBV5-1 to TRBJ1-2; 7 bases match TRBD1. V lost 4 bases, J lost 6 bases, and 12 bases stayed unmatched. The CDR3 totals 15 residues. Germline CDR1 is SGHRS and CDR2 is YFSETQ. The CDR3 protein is CASSRFGTDEDGYTF. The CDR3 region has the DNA TGCGCCAGCAGCCGGTTTGGGACAGATGAAGATGGCTACACCTTC.

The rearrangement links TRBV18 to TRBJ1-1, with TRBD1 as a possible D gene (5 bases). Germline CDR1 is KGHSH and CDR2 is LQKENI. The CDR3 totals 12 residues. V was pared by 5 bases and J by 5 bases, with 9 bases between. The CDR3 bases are TGTGCCAGCTCAAGCAGGGTTACTGAAGCTTTCTTT. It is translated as CASSSRVTEAFF.

The CDR3: CASIGQINQPQHF. The CDR3 region has the DNA TGTGCCAGTATCGGACAGATTAATCAGCCCCAGCATTTT. V gene TRBV19 combines with J gene TRBJ1-5, with D tentatively TRBD1 (6 bases). The CDR3 contains 13 residues. Germline lookup yields CDR1 LNHDA and CDR2 SQIVND (reference sequence). V gave up 7 bases and J gave up 4 bases, with 11 bases separating them.

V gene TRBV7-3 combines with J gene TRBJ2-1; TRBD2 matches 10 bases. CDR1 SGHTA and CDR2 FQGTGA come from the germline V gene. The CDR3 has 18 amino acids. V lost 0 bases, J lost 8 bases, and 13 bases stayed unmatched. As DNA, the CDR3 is TGTGCCAGCAGCTTAACGCAATCTAGCGGGGGTTTTATAGATGAGCAGTTCTTC. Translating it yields CASSLTQSSGGFIDEQFF.

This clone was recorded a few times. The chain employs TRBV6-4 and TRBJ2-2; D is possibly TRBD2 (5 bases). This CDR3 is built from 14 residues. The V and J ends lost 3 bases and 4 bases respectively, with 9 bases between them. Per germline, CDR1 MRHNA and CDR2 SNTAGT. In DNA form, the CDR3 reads TGTGCCAGCAGTGAATCCACTAGCACCGGGGAGCTGTTTTTT. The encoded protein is CASSESTSTGELFF.

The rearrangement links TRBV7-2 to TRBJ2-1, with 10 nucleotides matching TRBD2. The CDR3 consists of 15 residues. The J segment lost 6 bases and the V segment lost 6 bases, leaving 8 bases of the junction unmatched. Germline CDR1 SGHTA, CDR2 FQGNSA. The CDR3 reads CASRRFLAGVNEQFF. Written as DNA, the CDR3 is TGTGCCAGCAGACGTTTTCTAGCGGGGGTCAATGAGCAGTTCTTC.

CDR3 nucleotide sequence: TGTGCCAGTGGAGGGCCCGGGGATAAAAACATTCAGTACTTC. The encoded protein is CASGGPGDKNIQYF. The chain has TRBV28 and TRBJ2-4; possible D gene TRBD2, 6 bases. V dropped 9 bases and J dropped 4 bases, with 16 bases sitting between them. This CDR3 region has 14 residues. The germline V gene encodes CDR1 MDHEN and CDR2 SYDVKM.

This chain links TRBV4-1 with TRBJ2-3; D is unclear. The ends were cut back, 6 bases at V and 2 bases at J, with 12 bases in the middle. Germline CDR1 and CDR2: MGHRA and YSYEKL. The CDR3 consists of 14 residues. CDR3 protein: CASRPTPDTDTQYF. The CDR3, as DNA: TGCGCCAGCAGACCGACACCGGACACAGATACGCAGTATTTT.

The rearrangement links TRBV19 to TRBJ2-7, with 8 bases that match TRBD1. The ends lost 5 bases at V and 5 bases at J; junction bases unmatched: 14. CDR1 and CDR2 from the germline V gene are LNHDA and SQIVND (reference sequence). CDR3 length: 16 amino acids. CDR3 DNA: TGTGCCAGTAGTCTCGTCTCTCAGGGGGCGCCTCACGAGCAGTACTTC. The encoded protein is CASSLVSQGAPHEQYF.

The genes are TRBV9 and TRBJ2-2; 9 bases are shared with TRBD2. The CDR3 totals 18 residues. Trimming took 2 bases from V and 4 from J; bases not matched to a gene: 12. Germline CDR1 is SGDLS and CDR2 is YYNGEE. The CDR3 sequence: CASSVWAGGPVSTGELFF. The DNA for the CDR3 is TGTGCCAGCAGCGTCTGGGCGGGAGGGCCGGTTAGCACCGGGGAGCTGTTTTTT. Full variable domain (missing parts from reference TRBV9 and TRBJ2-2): DSGVTQTPKHLITATGQRVTLRCSPRSGDLSVYWYQQSLDQGLQFLIQYYNGEERAKGNILERFSAQQFPDLHSELNLSSLELGDSALYFCASSVWAGGPVSTGELFFGEGSRLTVL.

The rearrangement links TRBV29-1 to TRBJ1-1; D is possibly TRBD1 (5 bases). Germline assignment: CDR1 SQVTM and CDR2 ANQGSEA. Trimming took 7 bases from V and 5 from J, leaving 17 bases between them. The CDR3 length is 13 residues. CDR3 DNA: TGCAGCGCTGGGGGAGGGGTAGGGACTGAAGCTTTCTTT. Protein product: CSAGGGVGTEAFF.

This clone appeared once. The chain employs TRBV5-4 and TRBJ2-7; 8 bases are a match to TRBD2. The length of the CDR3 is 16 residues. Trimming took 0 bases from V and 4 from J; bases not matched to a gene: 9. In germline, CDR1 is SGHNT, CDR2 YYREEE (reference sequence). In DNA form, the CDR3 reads TGTGCCAGCAGCTTGGGTTTGGGGGTAGCGGGATACGAGCAGTACTTC. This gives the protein CASSLGLGVAGYEQYF. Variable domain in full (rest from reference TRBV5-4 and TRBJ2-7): ETGVTQSPTHLIKTRGQQVTLRCSSQSGHNTVSWYQQALGQGPQFIFQYYREEENGRGNFPPRFSGLQFPNYSSELNVNALELDDSALYLCASSLGLGVAGYEQYFGPGTRLTVT.

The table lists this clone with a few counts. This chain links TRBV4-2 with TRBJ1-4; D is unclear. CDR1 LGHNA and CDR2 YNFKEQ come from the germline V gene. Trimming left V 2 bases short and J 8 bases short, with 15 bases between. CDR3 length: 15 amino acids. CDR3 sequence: CASSQFTGKGEKLFF. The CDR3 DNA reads TGTGCCAGCAGCCAATTTACGGGAAAAGGGGAAAAACTGTTTTTT.

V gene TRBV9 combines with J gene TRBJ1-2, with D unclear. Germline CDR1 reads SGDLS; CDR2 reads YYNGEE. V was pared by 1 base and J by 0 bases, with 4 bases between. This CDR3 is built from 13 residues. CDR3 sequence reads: CASSVSANYGYTF. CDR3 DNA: TGTGCCAGCAGCGTATCCGCTAACTATGGCTACACCTTC.

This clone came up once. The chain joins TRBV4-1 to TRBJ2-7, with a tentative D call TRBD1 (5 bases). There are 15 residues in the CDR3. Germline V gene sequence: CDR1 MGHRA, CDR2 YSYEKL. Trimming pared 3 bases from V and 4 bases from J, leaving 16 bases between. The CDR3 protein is CASSHGQGPIYEQYF. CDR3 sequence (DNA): TGCGCCAGCAGCCACGGACAAGGCCCGATTTACGAGCAGTACTTC.

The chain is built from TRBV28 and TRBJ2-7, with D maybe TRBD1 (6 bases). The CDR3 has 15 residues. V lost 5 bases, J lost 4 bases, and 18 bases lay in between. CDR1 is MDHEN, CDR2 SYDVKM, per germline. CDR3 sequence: CASSTGTRGVYEQYF. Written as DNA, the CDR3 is TGTGCCAGCAGTACAGGGACCCGGGGAGTGTACGAGCAGTACTTC.

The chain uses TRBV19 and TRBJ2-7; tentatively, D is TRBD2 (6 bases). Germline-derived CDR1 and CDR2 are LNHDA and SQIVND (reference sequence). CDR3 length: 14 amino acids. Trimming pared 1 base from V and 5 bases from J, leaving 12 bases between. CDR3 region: CASSIAEGIHEQYF. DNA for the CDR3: TGTGCCAGTAGTATAGCGGAGGGGATCCACGAGCAGTACTTC.

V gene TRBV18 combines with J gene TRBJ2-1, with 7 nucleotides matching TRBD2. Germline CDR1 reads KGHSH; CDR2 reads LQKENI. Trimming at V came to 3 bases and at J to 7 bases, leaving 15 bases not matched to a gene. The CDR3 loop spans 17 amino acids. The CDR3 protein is CASSPPLAGAGLNEQFF. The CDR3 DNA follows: TGTGCCAGCTCACCTCCACTGGCGGGAGCGGGATTGAATGAGCAGTTCTTC.

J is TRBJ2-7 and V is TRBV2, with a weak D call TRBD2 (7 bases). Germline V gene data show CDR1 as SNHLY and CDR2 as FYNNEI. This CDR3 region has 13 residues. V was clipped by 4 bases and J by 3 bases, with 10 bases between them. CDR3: CASSGGGGYEQYF. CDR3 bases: TGTGCCAGCAGTGGGGGGGGCGGCTACGAGCAGTACTTC.

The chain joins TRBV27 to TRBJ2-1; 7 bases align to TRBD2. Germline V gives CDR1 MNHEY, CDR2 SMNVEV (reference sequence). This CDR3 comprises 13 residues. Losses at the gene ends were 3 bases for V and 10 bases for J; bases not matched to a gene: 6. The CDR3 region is CASSFLGREEQFF. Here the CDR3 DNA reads TGTGCCAGCAGTTTCCTAGGGAGGGAGGAGCAGTTCTTC.

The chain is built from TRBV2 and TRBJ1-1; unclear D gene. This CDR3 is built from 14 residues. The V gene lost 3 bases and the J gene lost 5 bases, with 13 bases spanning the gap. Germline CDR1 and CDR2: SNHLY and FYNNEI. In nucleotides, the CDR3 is TGTGCCAGCAGTGATCTCTCGGGGAAGACTGAAGCTTTCTTT. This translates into CASSDLSGKTEAFF.

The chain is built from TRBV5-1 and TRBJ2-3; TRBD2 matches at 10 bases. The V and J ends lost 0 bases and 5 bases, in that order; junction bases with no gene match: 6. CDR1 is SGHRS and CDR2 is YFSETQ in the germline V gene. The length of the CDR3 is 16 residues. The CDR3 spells CASSLASGSGRDTQYF. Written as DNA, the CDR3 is TGCGCCAGCAGCTTGGCTAGCGGGAGCGGGAGAGATACGCAGTATTTT.

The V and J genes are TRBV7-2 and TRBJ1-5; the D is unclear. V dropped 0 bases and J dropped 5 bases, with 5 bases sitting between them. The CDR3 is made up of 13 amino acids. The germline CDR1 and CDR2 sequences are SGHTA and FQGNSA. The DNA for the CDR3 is TGTGCCAGCAGCTTAGCCGGGGATCAGCCCCAGCATTTT. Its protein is CASSLAGDQPQHF.

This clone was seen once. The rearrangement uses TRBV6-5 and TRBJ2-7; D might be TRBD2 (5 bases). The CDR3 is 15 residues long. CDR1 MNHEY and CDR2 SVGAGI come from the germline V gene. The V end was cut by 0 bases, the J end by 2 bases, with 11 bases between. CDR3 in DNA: TGTGCCAGCAGTTACTCACCCGGGGAACCCTACGAGCAGTACTTC. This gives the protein CASSYSPGEPYEQYF.

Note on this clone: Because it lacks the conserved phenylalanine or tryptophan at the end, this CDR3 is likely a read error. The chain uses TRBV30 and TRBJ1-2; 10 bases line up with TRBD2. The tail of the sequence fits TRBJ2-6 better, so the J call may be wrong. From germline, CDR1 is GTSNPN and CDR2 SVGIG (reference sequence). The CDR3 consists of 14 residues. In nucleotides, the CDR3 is TGTGCCTGGGGGCTAGCGGGAGTAGGGACAACTCTGACTTGC. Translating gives CAWGLAGVGTTLTC.

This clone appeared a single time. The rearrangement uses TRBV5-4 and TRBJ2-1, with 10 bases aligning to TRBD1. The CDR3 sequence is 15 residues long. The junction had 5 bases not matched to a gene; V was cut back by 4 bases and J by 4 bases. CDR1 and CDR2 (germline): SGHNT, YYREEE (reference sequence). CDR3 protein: CASSTDRGQYNEQFF. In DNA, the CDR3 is TGTGCCAGCAGCACCGACAGGGGGCAGTACAATGAGCAGTTCTTC.

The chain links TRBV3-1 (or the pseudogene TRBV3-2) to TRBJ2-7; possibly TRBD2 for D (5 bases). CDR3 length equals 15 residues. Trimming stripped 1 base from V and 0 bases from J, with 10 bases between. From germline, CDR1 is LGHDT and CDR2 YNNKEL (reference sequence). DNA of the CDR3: TGTGCCAGCAGCCAAGGAGGACTGAGCTCCTACGAGCAGTACTTC. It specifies CASSQGGLSSYEQYF.